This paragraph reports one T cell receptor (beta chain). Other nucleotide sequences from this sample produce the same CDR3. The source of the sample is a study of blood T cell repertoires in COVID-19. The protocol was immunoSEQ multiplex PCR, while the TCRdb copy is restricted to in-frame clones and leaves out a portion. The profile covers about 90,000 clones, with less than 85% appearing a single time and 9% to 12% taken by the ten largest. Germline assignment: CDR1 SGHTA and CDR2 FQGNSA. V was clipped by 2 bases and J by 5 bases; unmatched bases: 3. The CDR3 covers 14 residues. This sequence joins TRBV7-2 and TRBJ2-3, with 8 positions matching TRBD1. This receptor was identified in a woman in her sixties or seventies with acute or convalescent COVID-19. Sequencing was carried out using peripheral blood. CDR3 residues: CASSLRGQGDTQYF. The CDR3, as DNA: TGTGCCAGCAGCTTAAGAGGACAGGGAGATACGCAGTATTTT.